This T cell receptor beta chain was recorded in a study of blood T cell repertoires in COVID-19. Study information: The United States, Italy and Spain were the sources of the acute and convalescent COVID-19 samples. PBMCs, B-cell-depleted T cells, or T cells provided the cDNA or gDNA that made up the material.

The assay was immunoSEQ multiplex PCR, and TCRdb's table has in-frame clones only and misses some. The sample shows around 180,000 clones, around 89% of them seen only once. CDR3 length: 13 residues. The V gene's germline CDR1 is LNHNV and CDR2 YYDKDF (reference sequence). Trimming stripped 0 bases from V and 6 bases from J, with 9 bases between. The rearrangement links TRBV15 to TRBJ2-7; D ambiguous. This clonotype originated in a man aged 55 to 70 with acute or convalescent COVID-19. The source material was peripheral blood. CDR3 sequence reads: CATSRERSGEQYF. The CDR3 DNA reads TGTGCCACCAGCAGAGAAAGGTCGGGCGAGCAGTACTTC.